The 21 T cell receptor beta chains below come from one sample, sequenced in a study of blood T cell repertoires in COVID-19. Libraries were prepared by immunoSEQ multiplex PCR; TCRdb keeps only in-frame clonotypes and omits some of them. The sample lists 220,000 or so clones; 90% were seen once. Material for sequencing was PBMCs or T cells enriched from blood (not recorded which). These receptors came from a man aged 25 to 40 who had been exposed to COVID-19.

The rearrangement uses TRBV3-1 (or the pseudogene TRBV3-2) and TRBJ2-2, with TRBD1 as a possible D gene (6 bases). V lost 0 bases, J lost 4 bases, and 15 bases lay in between. The CDR3 spans 17 residues. Germline-derived CDR1 and CDR2 are LGHDT and YNNKEL (reference sequence). CDR3 DNA sequence: TGTGCCAGCAGCCAAGATCAAGGGGGAATTACCACCGGGGAGCTGTTTTTT. Its protein product is CASSQDQGGITTGELFF.

V and J are TRBV11-3 and TRBJ2-1, with 9 positions matching TRBD1. The CDR3 length is 15 residues. The V and J ends lost 5 bases and 4 bases, in that order; junction bases with no gene match: 6. Looked up from germline, CDR1 is SGHNT and CDR2 is YENEEA. The CDR3 coding sequence is TGTGCCAGCAGCCAGGACAGGGGTTCGTACAATGAGCAGTTCTTC. The encoded protein is CASSQDRGSYNEQFF.

The CDR3 here is CASSGGSGATYEQYF. DNA for the CDR3: TGTGCCAGCAGCGGGGGCAGCGGGGCGACCTACGAGCAGTACTTC. This chain connects TRBV9 to TRBJ2-7; 7 bases map to TRBD2. This CDR3 region has 15 residues. V was clipped by 3 bases and J by 2 bases; unmatched bases: 8. Looked up from germline, CDR1 is SGDLS and CDR2 is YYNGEE.

The chain joins TRBV15 to TRBJ2-7; D perhaps matches TRBD2 (7 bases). The CDR3 has 16 amino acids. Germline CDR1 and CDR2: LNHNV and YYDKDF (reference sequence). The germline V and J ends were trimmed by 0 bases and 5 bases, with 17 bases remaining between them. The CDR3 reads CATSRDIGGRGDEQYF. Here the CDR3 DNA reads TGTGCCACCAGCAGAGATATAGGGGGACGGGGGGACGAGCAGTACTTC.

The chain links TRBV11-3 to TRBJ2-2; 11 bases fit TRBD2. CDR1 is SGHNT, CDR2 YENEEA, per germline. Losses at the gene ends were 2 bases for V and 3 bases for J; bases not matched to a gene: 11. CDR3 length: 19 amino acids. Here the CDR3 DNA reads TGTGCCAGCAGCTTAAATTCGTCCGGACTAGCGGGTGACACCGGGGAGCTGTTTTTT. Its protein product is CASSLNSSGLAGDTGELFF. The full variable domain, with the rest looked up from reference TRBV11-3 and TRBJ2-2, is EAGVVQSPRYKIIEKKQPVAFWCNPISGHNTLYWYLQNLGQGPELLIRYENEEAVDDSQLPKDRFSAERLKGVDSTLKIQPAELGDSAVYLCASSLNSSGLAGDTGELFFGEGSRLTVL.

This chain joins TRBV9 and TRBJ1-5; tentative D call: TRBD1 (6 bases). CDR1 SGDLS and CDR2 YYNGEE come from the germline V gene. The CDR3 consists of 16 residues. V shed 4 bases and J shed 6 bases, with 20 bases lying between them. The CDR3 protein is CASSPSDGGAGQPQHF. The CDR3 DNA sequence: TGTGCCAGCAGCCCGTCAGATGGGGGGGCCGGTCAGCCCCAGCATTTT.

J is TRBJ1-2 and V is TRBV20-1, with D tentatively TRBD1 (5 bases). The germline V gene has CDR1 DFQATT and CDR2 SNEGSKA (reference sequence). This CDR3 spans 11 amino acids. CDR3 sequence reads: CPSGGGYGYTF. The CDR3 bases are TGCCCTTCGGGGGGGGGCTATGGCTACACCTTC.

The rearrangement uses TRBV10-3 and TRBJ2-2; the match to TRBD2 covers 11 bases. The CDR3 runs to 16 residues. Germline assignment: CDR1 ENHRY and CDR2 SYGVKD. V lost 6 bases and J lost 4; bases outside the gene matches: 7. CDR3 loop: CAISVSGGASTGELFF. Here the CDR3 DNA reads TGTGCCATCAGCGTTAGCGGGGGGGCAAGCACCGGGGAGCTGTTTTTT.

Only a few counts were recorded for this clone. The chain employs TRBV9 and TRBJ2-4; TRBD1 agrees at 8 bases. This CDR3 is built from 16 residues. Germline CDR1 reads SGDLS; CDR2 reads YYNGEE. After removal of 3 bases from V and 0 bases from J, the junction contained 5 bases not matched to a gene. Written as DNA, the CDR3 is TGTGCCAGCAGCGAGGGGGACAGGCTAGCCAAAAACATTCAGTACTTC. The encoded protein is CASSEGDRLAKNIQYF.

The chain carries TRBV10-3 and TRBJ1-1; tentative D call: TRBD1 (6 bases). Germline CDR1 is ENHRY and CDR2 is SYGVKD. V shed 2 bases and J shed 7 bases, with 14 bases lying between them. The CDR3 covers 14 residues. The CDR3: CAISEKQGYVEAFF. CDR3 bases: TGTGCCATCAGTGAGAAGCAGGGGTACGTTGAAGCTTTCTTT.

This chain's CDR3 is CASGGGQSNQPQHF. The CDR3 DNA sequence: TGTGCCAGCGGGGGGGGCCAATCCAATCAGCCCCAGCATTTT. The V and J genes are TRBV2 and TRBJ1-5; D perhaps matches TRBD1 (6 bases). Germline CDR1 reads SNHLY; CDR2 reads FYNNEI. Trimming took 8 bases from V and 3 from J, leaving 14 bases between them. The CDR3 is 14 amino acids.

This chain uses TRBV19 with TRBJ1-3; 9 positions match TRBD1. The ends lost 7 bases at V and 3 bases at J; junction bases unmatched: 4. Germline lookup yields CDR1 LNHDA and CDR2 SQIVND (reference sequence). This CDR3 spans 14 amino acids. CDR3: CASTDRGGGNTIYF. CDR3 in DNA: TGTGCCAGTACGGACAGGGGCGGTGGAAACACCATATATTTT.

The chain carries TRBV7-2 and TRBJ1-6; a possible D gene is TRBD1 (6 bases). Germline CDR1 SGHTA, CDR2 FQGNSA. V was cut by 3 bases and J by 0 bases, with 15 bases left in between. This CDR3 has 18 residues. CDR3 in DNA: TGTGCCAGCAGCTTCCCTGGCGGACAGAGCTCCTATAATTCACCCCTCCACTTT. Amino acid sequence: CASSFPGGQSSYNSPLHF.

The chain has TRBV15 and TRBJ1-1, with 7 bases that match TRBD1. The CDR3 is 17 amino acids. Looked up from germline, CDR1 is LNHNV and CDR2 is YYDKDF (reference sequence). Losses at the gene ends were 5 bases for V and 0 bases for J; bases not matched to a gene: 12. CDR3 in amino acids: CATSRRFGTGVNTEAFF. CDR3 coding DNA: TGTGCCACCAGCCGACGATTCGGTACAGGGGTGAACACTGAAGCTTTCTTT. Looking up the rest from reference TRBV15 and TRBJ1-1 gives the full variable domain: DAMVIQNPRYQVTQFGKPVTLSCSQTLNHNVMYWYQQKSSQAPKLLFHYYDKDFNNEADTPDNFQSRRPNTSFCFLDIRSPGLGDTAMYLCATSRRFGTGVNTEAFFGQGTRLTVV.

This chain uses TRBV30 with TRBJ2-3, with D maybe TRBD2 (6 bases). This CDR3 contains 14 residues. Germline values: CDR1 GTSNPN, CDR2 SVGIG (reference sequence). V was trimmed by 0 bases and J by 5 bases, leaving 12 bases between them. CDR3 region: CAWSVGGLGDTQYF. In nucleotides, the CDR3 is TGTGCCTGGAGTGTAGGAGGGTTGGGAGATACGCAGTATTTT.

The chain couples TRBV18 to TRBJ2-7, with 8 bases aligning to TRBD1. Unmatched junction bases numbered 5, after V lost 3 bases and J lost 4 bases. This CDR3 contains 14 residues. Germline V gene sequence: CDR1 KGHSH, CDR2 LQKENI. CDR3 loop: CASSPGQVGYEQYF. The CDR3 region has the DNA TGTGCCAGCTCACCGGGACAGGTCGGGTACGAGCAGTACTTC.

The gene calls are TRBV24-1 and TRBJ2-7; 10 bases line up with TRBD1. The V segment lost 7 bases and the J segment 3 bases; nucleotides outside the gene matches: 11. Germline V gene lookup returns CDR1 KGHDR and CDR2 SFDVKD. The CDR3 has 16 residues. The CDR3 DNA follows: TGTGCCACCAGGGGCCGGACAGGGGGTCGTAACTACGAGCAGTACTTC. Translating gives CATRGRTGGRNYEQYF.

The rearrangement joins TRBV7-9 to TRBJ1-3; D possibly corresponds to TRBD1 (6 bases). Trimming cost V 5 bases and J 4 bases, with 18 bases left between them. Germline V lookup: CDR1 SEHNR, CDR2 FQNEAQ (reference sequence). This CDR3 is built from 16 residues. The CDR3 loop reads CASSPTRGAEGNTIYF. The DNA for the CDR3 is TGTGCCAGCAGCCCCACGCGGGGGGCGGAGGGAAACACCATATATTTT.

The chain carries TRBV10-1 and TRBJ2-7; D remains unclear. Trimming stripped 5 bases from V and 7 bases from J, with 15 bases between. The germline V gene encodes CDR1 WNHNN and CDR2 SYGVQD (reference sequence). The CDR3 sequence is 13 residues long. CDR3 in DNA: TGCGCCAGCAGTCAGTGGAGCCTTGGGGAGCAGTACTTC. Translating it yields CASSQWSLGEQYF.

The rearrangement joins TRBV15 to TRBJ2-6, with 9 positions matching TRBD1. The CDR3 spans 19 residues. J gave up 4 bases and V 0 bases, and 10 bases lay outside the gene matches. CDR1 and CDR2 (germline): LNHNV, YYDKDF (reference sequence). This CDR3 reads CATSRDAGTGFAGANVLTF. DNA of the CDR3: TGTGCCACCAGCAGAGATGCCGGGACAGGGTTTGCGGGGGCCAACGTCCTGACTTTC.

In its sample, this clone was seen once. The rearrangement joins TRBV4-3 to TRBJ2-3, with TRBD2 identical over 10 bases. CDR1 and CDR2 from the germline V gene are LGHNA and YSLEER. Losses at the gene ends were 1 base for V and 5 bases for J; bases not matched to a gene: 6. This CDR3 is 16 amino acids long. This CDR3 is CASSQGGAGGRDTQYF. DNA for the CDR3: TGCGCCAGCAGCCAAGGAGGAGCGGGGGGGAGAGATACGCAGTATTTT.